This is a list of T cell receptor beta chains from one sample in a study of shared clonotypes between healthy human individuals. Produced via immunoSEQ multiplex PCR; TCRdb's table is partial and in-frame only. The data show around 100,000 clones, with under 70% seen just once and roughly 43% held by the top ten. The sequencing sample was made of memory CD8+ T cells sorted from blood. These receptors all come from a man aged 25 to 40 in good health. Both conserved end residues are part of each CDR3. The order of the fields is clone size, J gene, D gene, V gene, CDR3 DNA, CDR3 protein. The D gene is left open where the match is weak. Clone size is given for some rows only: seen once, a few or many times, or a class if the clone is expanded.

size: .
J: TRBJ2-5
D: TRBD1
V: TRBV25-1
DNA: TGTGCCAGCAGTGAATCCCCACGGCAGGGGGATGAGACCCAGTACTTC
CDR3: CASSESPRQGDETQYF

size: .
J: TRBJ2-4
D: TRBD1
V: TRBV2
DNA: TGTGCCAGCAGTGTTACAGGGGGCGCTTCCAAAAACATTCAGTACTTC
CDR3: CASSVTGGASKNIQYF

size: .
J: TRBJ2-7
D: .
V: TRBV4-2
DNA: TGTGCCAGCAGCCAAGGACCGGTCTACGAGCAGTACTTC
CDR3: CASSQGPVYEQYF

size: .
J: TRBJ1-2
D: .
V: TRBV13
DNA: TGTGCCAGCAGCCTGAAACTAGGTGGTACTACGACTGTTGGCTACACCTTC
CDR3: CASSLKLGGTTTVGYTF

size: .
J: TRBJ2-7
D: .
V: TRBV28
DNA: TGTGCCAGCAGACCGGGTTCCCACTACGAGCAGTACTTC
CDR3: CASRPGSHYEQYF

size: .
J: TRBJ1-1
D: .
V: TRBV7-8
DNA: TGTGCCAGCAGCTTAGACGGCGGGAACACTGAAGCTTTCTTT
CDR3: CASSLDGGNTEAFF

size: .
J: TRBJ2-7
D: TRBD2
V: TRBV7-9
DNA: TGTGCCAGCAGCTTACCTGGAAAGACTAGCGGGAGCCACGAGCAGTACTTC
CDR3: CASSLPGKTSGSHEQYF

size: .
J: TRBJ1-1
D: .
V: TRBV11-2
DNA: TGTGCCAGCAGCACCCTAGGAGATGAAGCTTTCTTT
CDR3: CASSTLGDEAFF

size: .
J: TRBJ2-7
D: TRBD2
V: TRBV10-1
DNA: TGCGCCAGCATAGGAGCTAGCGGGAATTACGAGCAGTACTTC
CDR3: CASIGASGNYEQYF

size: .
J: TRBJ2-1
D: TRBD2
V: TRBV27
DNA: TGTGCCAGCAGTCCCTCTAGCGGACACTCCTACAATGAGCAGTTCTTC
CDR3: CASSPSSGHSYNEQFF

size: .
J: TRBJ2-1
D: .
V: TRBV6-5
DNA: TGTGCCAGCAGTTACTCGGGGGTTGGGTACAATGAGCAGTTCTTC
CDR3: CASSYSGVGYNEQFF

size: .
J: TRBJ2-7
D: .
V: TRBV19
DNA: TGTGCCAGTAGAATAGCGCAGGGTTCCTACGAGCAGTACTTC
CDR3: CASRIAQGSYEQYF

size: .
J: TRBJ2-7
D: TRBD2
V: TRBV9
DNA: TGTGCCAGCAGCGGGGAGGGGAGCTCCTACGAGCAGTACTTC
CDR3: CASSGEGSSYEQYF

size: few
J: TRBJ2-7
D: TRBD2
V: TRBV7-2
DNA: TGTGCCAGCAGCTTCCGACTAGCGGCTGACTACGAGCAGTACTTC
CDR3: CASSFRLAADYEQYF

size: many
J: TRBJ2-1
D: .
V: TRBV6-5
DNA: TGTGCCAGCAGTACCGTGGGTTATGAGCAGTTCTTC
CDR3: CASSTVGYEQFF

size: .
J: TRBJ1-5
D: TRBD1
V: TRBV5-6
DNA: TGTGCCAGCAGCCTGCGACAGGGGAACAATCAGCCCCAGCATTTT
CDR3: CASSLRQGNNQPQHF

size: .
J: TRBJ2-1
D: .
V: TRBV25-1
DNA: TGTGCCAGCAGTGGGAAAGAGCAGTTCTTC
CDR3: CASSGKEQFF

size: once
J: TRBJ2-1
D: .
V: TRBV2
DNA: TGTGCCAGCAGTGAGGGTGGGCCCAGCGAGAGGCTGAGCTCCTACAATGAGCAGTTCTTC
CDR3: CASSEGGPSERLSSYNEQFF

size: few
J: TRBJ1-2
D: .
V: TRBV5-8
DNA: TGTGCCAGCTCGACCGATCCACGAAAGACCTATGGCTACACCTTC
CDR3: CASSTDPRKTYGYTF

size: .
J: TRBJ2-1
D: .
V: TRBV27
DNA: TGTGCCACACAGGCTGCCTACAATGAGCAGTTCTTC
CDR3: CATQAAYNEQFF

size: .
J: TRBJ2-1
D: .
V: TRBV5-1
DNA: TGCGCCAGCACCGACCCTGGGGGGGCTGAGCAGTTCTTC
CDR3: CASTDPGGAEQFF

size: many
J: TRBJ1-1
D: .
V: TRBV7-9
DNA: TGTGCCAGCAGCTCCCCAGGGGACACTGAAGCTTTCTTT
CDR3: CASSSPGDTEAFF

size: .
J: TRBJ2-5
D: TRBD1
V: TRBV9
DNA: TGTGCCAGCAGCCAAGGACAGGGGAGGGAGACCCAGTACTTC
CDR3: CASSQGQGRETQYF

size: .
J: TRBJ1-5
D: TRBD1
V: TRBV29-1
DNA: TGCAGCGCGGTGACAGGGGGCAGTCCAGTTGGAGGGCCCCAGCATTTT
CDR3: CSAVTGGSPVGGPQHF

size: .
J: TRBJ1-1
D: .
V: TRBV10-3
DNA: TGTGCCATCAGTGACAGGGAACAGGGTGAAGCTTTCTTT
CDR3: CAISDREQGEAFF

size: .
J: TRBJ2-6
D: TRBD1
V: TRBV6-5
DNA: TGTGCCAGCAGTAACGGACAGGGTGGGGCCAACGTCCTGACTTTC
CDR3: CASSNGQGGANVLTF

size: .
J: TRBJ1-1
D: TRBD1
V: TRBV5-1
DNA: TGCGCCAGCAGCTTCAGGGGCGTCAACAGGGGTTTCACTGAAGCTTTCTTT
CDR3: CASSFRGVNRGFTEAFF

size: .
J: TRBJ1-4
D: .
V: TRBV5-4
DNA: TGTGCCAGCAGCTTAGGGGCGGGGGAAAAACTGTTTTTT
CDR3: CASSLGAGEKLFF

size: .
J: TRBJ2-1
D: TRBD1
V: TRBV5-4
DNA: TGTGCCAGCAGCGGAACCCACAGGGGCCACAATGAGCAGTTCTTC
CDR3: CASSGTHRGHNEQFF

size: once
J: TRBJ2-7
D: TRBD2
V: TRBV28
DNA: TGTGCCAGCAGTTTTCCTGGACTAGCGGGAGACTACGAGCAGTACTTC
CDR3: CASSFPGLAGDYEQYF

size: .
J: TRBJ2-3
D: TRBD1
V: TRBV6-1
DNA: TGTGCCAGCAGTGAACTGGACAGGGGCTATGGGAGCACAGATACGCAGTATTTT
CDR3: CASSELDRGYGSTDTQYF

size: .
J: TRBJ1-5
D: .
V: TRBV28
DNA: TGTGCCAGCAGTTTTCGGAGGGTTCCTAATCAGCCCCAGCATTTT
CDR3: CASSFRRVPNQPQHF

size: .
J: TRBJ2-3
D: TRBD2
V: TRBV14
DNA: TGTGCCAGCAGCCAAGAAGGGACCGGGACTAGGATCGAGGACACAGATACGCAGTATTTT
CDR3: CASSQEGTGTRIEDTDTQYF

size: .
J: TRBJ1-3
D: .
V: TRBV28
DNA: TGTGCCAGCAGGGATAACTCTGGAAACACCATATATTTT
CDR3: CASRDNSGNTIYF

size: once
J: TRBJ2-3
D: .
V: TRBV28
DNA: TGTGCCAGCAGTTCCAGAATAGCAGATACGCAGTATTTT
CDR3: CASSSRIADTQYF

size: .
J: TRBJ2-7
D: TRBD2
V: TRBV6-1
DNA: TGTGCCAGCAGTGAAGTAGAACTAGCGGGAGTAAGGTACTTC
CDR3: CASSEVELAGVRYF

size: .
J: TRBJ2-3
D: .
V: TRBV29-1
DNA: TGCAGCGTGCTCACTGGCAATACGCAGTATTTT
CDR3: CSVLTGNTQYF

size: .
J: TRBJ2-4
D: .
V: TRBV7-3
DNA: TGTGCCAGCAGCCCCCAGGCAGGCTCAGAAAACATTCAGTACTTC
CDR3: CASSPQAGSENIQYF

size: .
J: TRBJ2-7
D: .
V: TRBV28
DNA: TGTGCCAGCAGTTACGCGACCTACGAGCAGTACTTC
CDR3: CASSYATYEQYF

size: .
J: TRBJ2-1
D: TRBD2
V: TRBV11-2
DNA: TGTGCCAGCAGCCAAGTGGCTCCAACTAGCGGGATTCGGGGTGAGCAGTTCTTC
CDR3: CASSQVAPTSGIRGEQFF

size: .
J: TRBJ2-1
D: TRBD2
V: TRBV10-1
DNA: TGCGCCAGCAGTGTCTCTAGCGGGATACTCGATGAGCAGTTCTTC
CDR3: CASSVSSGILDEQFF

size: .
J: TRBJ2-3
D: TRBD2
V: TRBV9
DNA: TGTGCCAGCAGCCATGGACTAGTTCCCACAGATACGCAGTATTTT
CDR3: CASSHGLVPTDTQYF